These 19 T cell receptor beta chains were all obtained from the same sample, sequenced in a study of graft-versus-host responses after intestinal transplantation. The table came from immunoSEQ multiplex PCR; TCRdb's copy has only in-frame clones and leaves some out. The repertoire includes more than 25,000 clones, about 80% of them detected once, and 0.7% sits in the top ten. Their specific antigens are unknown. The starting material was unstimulated CD4+ T cells sorted from spleen or lymph node cells, obtained before intestinal transplant. The receptor source for this set is a human donor who received an intestinal transplant.

This chain uses TRBV10-3 with TRBJ2-2, with TRBD2 matching 11 bases. V shed 8 bases, J shed 6 bases, and the junction held 11 bases outside the gene matches. This CDR3 has 16 residues. CDR1 is ENHRY and CDR2 is SYGVKD in the germline V gene. CDR3 nucleotides: TGTGCCATCGGGCCTTCTCTAGCGGGAGGCCCCGGGGAGCTGTTTTTT. This codes for CAIGPSLAGGPGELFF.

This chain connects TRBV7-2 to TRBJ2-5; the match to TRBD2 covers 12 bases. Trimming took 5 bases from V and 0 from J; bases not matched to a gene: 4. Germline V gene lookup returns CDR1 SGHTA and CDR2 FQGNSA. CDR3 length equals 16 residues. CDR3 protein: CASSRGLAGYQETQYF. DNA for the CDR3: TGTGCCAGCAGCCGGGGACTAGCGGGTTACCAAGAGACCCAGTACTTC.

V and J are TRBV30 and TRBJ2-5, with TRBD1 matching over 7 bases. From germline, CDR1 is GTSNPN and CDR2 SVGIG (reference sequence). The CDR3 contains 13 residues. V shed 1 base, J shed 1 base, and the junction held 0 bases outside the gene matches. CDR3 nucleotides: TGTGCCTGGAGTGGACAGGGCCAAGAGACCCAGTACTTC. Its protein product is CAWSGQGQETQYF.

The chain links TRBV11-1 to TRBJ2-7; 10 bases are shared with TRBD1. This CDR3 has 15 residues. J gave up 3 bases and V 3 bases, and 5 bases lay outside the gene matches. Germline-derived CDR1 and CDR2 are SGHAT and FQDESV (reference sequence). CDR3 region: CASSFTGTGDYEQYF. For the CDR3, the DNA is TGTGCCAGCAGCTTCACCGGGACAGGGGACTACGAGCAGTACTTC.

The genes are TRBV5-4 and TRBJ1-1; D may be TRBD1 (5 bases). Germline V lookup: CDR1 SGHNT, CDR2 YYREEE (reference sequence). The CDR3 has 14 residues. V was pared by 2 bases and J by 0 bases, with 8 bases between. The CDR3 loop reads CASSLQVVNTEAFF. In nucleotides, the CDR3 is TGTGCCAGCAGCTTACAGGTGGTGAACACTGAAGCTTTCTTT.

The chain couples TRBV2 to TRBJ2-7; D is unclear. CDR1 and CDR2 from the germline V gene are SNHLY and FYNNEI. This CDR3 contains 13 residues. Trimming took 6 bases from V and 2 from J, leaving 11 bases between them. The CDR3 loop reads CASRPKAPYEQYF. The CDR3 region has the DNA TGTGCCAGCAGACCCAAAGCCCCCTACGAGCAGTACTTC.

This clone is a singleton in its sample. The rearrangement uses TRBV19 and TRBJ2-7; D is unclear. The germline V gene has CDR1 LNHDA and CDR2 SQIVND (reference sequence). The CDR3 runs 12 residues. The V end was cut by 7 bases, the J end by 0 bases, with 7 bases between. Here the CDR3 reads CASMDHSYEQYF. The CDR3 nucleotides are TGTGCCAGTATGGACCACTCCTACGAGCAGTACTTC.

This clone was detected a few times. This chain uses TRBV7-2 with TRBJ2-7; possibly TRBD2 for D (6 bases). The CDR3 sequence is 13 residues long. The germline V gene encodes CDR1 SGHTA and CDR2 FQGNSA. V shed 10 bases and J shed 1 base, with 14 bases lying between them. The CDR3 spells CAISGLPSYEQYF. The CDR3 nucleotides are TGTGCCATCTCGGGACTTCCGTCCTACGAGCAGTACTTC.

The chain uses TRBV21-1 and TRBJ2-7; the D call of TRBD1 is as the table states it, not checked on the DNA. TRBV21-1 is recorded as a pseudogene. CDR3 length equals 14 residues. The CDR3 DNA follows: TGTGCCAGCCCTCTAGGGGAAAAGGACTACGAGCAGTACTTC. It encodes CASPLGEKDYEQYF.

The chain is built from TRBV11-3 and TRBJ2-3; 14 nucleotides match TRBD2. With 3 bases clipped from V and 5 bases from J, the junction kept 4 bases outside the gene matches. Germline values: CDR1 SGHNT, CDR2 YENEEA. CDR3 length equals 16 residues. CDR3: CASSFGLAGGQDTQYF. In nucleotides, the CDR3 is TGTGCCAGCAGCTTCGGACTAGCGGGGGGTCAAGATACGCAGTATTTT.

The chain joins TRBV7-3 to TRBJ2-1; TRBD2 matches at 12 bases. The V gene end was trimmed by 5 bases and the J gene end by 3 bases; junction bases not matched to a gene: 14. There are 19 residues in the CDR3. CDR1 and CDR2 from the germline V gene are SGHTA and FQGTGA. CDR3 residues: CASSPLELAGGPLYNEQFF. The CDR3 DNA sequence: TGTGCCAGCAGCCCCTTGGAGCTAGCGGGGGGGCCGCTCTACAATGAGCAGTTCTTC.

This rearrangement joins TRBV29-1 to TRBJ2-3; D is unresolved. Germline CDR1 SQVTM, CDR2 ANQGSEA. The V end lost 8 bases, the J end lost 4 bases, and 10 bases lay between the germline ends. The CDR3 totals 11 residues. The CDR3 bases are TGCAGCCCCCGGACGGCAGATACGCAGTATTTT. Encoded protein: CSPRTADTQYF.

V and J are TRBV18 and TRBJ1-1; 12 bases agree with TRBD1. The V segment lost 3 bases and the J segment 3 bases; nucleotides outside the gene matches: 2. Germline V lookup: CDR1 KGHSH, CDR2 LQKENI. The CDR3 contains 15 residues. The CDR3 DNA follows: TGTGCCAGCTCACCGGGGACAGGGGGCGACACTGAAGCTTTCTTT. Translated, it gives CASSPGTGGDTEAFF.

The chain employs TRBV2 and TRBJ2-5, with 15 bases lining up with TRBD2. Germline trimming cut 2 bases from V and 7 bases from J; bases unmatched to any gene: 2. CDR3 length: 15 residues. CDR1 is SNHLY and CDR2 is FYNNEI in the germline V gene. The CDR3 bases are TGTGCCAGCAGTGAATGGGGACTAGCGGGGGGGACCCAGTACTTC. This translates into CASSEWGLAGGTQYF.

This chain joins TRBV5-4 and TRBJ2-2; D remains unclear. This CDR3 is built from 14 residues. Trimming pared 0 bases from V and 1 base from J, leaving 4 bases between. CDR1 is SGHNT, CDR2 YYREEE, per germline (reference sequence). DNA of the CDR3: TGTGCCAGCAGCTTGGGTCTGAACACCGGGGAGCTGTTTTTT. This translates into CASSLGLNTGELFF.

This chain uses TRBV11-2 with TRBJ2-7; 10 bases are shared with TRBD2. This CDR3 has 14 residues. J gave up 2 bases and V 5 bases, and 3 bases lay outside the gene matches. Germline V lookup: CDR1 SGHAT, CDR2 FQNNGV. For the CDR3, the DNA is TGTGCCAGCAGCCAAGCGGGAGGGCCCTACGAGCAGTACTTC. Translated, it gives CASSQAGGPYEQYF.

This chain uses TRBV28 with TRBJ2-7; D is possibly TRBD1 (6 bases). V was shortened by 2 bases and J by 0 bases, with 14 bases between the two germline ends. The germline V gene encodes CDR1 MDHEN and CDR2 SYDVKM. The length of the CDR3 is 16 residues. The DNA of the CDR3 is TGTGCCAGCAGTTTAACAGACAGGATTAGCTCCTACGAGCAGTACTTC. It is translated as CASSLTDRISSYEQYF.

The chain joins TRBV7-9 to TRBJ2-7, with 11 positions matching TRBD1. Germline CDR1 and CDR2: SEHNR and FQNEAQ (reference sequence). V lost 9 bases, J lost 3 bases, and 7 bases stayed unmatched. This CDR3 is built from 14 residues. This CDR3 reads CASSAGTGGYEQYF. CDR3 DNA sequence: TGTGCCAGTAGTGCCGGGACAGGGGGCTACGAGCAGTACTTC.

The rearrangement joins TRBV4-1 to TRBJ2-1; D call uncertain. The CDR3 covers 14 residues. Germline V lookup: CDR1 MGHRA, CDR2 YSYEKL. V lost 0 bases to trimming and J lost 6 bases, with 9 bases between them. CDR3 coding DNA: TGCGCCAGCAGCCAAGATTTCGTATCCAATGAGCAGTTCTTC. Its protein product is CASSQDFVSNEQFF.